These 7 T cell receptor beta chains share one sample of origin, sequenced in a study of T cells in Graves' hyperthyroidism and ophthalmopathy. Amplification yielded TCR beta CDR3 regions, with RNA transcripts as the source. Researchers ran a first-round RT-PCR on the TCR CDR3 using the HTBI primer set. TCRdb processed the multiplex PCR reads anew with MiXCR; each CDR3 protein has one entry. The profile shows 370,000 or so distinct CDR3 sequences, around a quarter of them singletons. Source material: blood. The receptors come from a man aged 50-60 years with Graves' hyperthyroidism.

The J gene is TRBJ2-7, the V gene TRBV4-2, with a weak D call TRBD2 (6 bases). Germline CDR1 LGHNA, CDR2 YNFKEQ. The CDR3 spans 17 residues. The V end lost 0 bases, the J end lost 0 bases, and 15 bases lay between the germline ends. Here the CDR3 reads CASSQEFGAGNSYEQYF. CDR3 sequence (DNA): TGTGCCAGCAGCCAAGAATTCGGAGCGGGTAACTCCTACGAGCAGTACTTC.

This clonotype was seen a handful of times. The V and J genes are TRBV12-3 or TRBV12-4 and TRBJ2-1; 7 positions match TRBD2. Losses at the gene ends were 0 bases for V and 9 bases for J; bases not matched to a gene: 5. The CDR3 runs to 14 residues. The CDR3 DNA sequence: TGTGCCAGCAGTTTAGCGGTGGGAGGGAGTGAGCAGTTCTTC. As protein: CASSLAVGGSEQFF.

There are a few counts of this clonotype. The chain combines TRBV11-2 with TRBJ2-2, with 12 positions matching TRBD1. Germline lookup yields CDR1 SGHAT and CDR2 FQNNGV. The CDR3 totals 19 residues. V trimming: 5 bases; J trimming: 3 bases; junction bases outside the gene matches: 13. CDR3 in amino acids: CASSPLPGQGARHTGELFF. CDR3 sequence (DNA): TGTGCCAGCAGCCCCCTCCCGGGACAGGGGGCGAGGCACACCGGGGAGCTGTTTTTT.

The chain couples TRBV12-5 to TRBJ2-1; unclear D gene. Germline-derived CDR1 and CDR2 are LGHNT and FRNRAP. The CDR3 totals 14 residues. The germline V and J ends were trimmed by 3 bases and 0 bases, with 6 bases remaining between them. Here the CDR3 reads CASGLNPSYNEQFF. CDR3 bases: TGTGCTAGTGGTTTAAATCCCTCCTACAATGAGCAGTTCTTC.

The gene calls are TRBV19 and TRBJ1-1, with D tentatively TRBD1 (5 bases). Germline loops: CDR1 LNHDA, CDR2 SQIVND (reference sequence). Trimming left V 1 base short and J 6 bases short, with 9 bases between. The CDR3 spans 13 residues. CDR3 in DNA: TGTGCCAGTAGTATAGGGGGCAGGTCTGAAGCTTTCTTT. Residues: CASSIGGRSEAFF. The complete variable domain, with remaining parts taken from reference TRBV19 and TRBJ1-1, reads DGGITQSPKYLFRKEGQNVTLSCEQNLNHDAMYWYRQDPGQGLRLIYYSQIVNDFQKGDIAEGYSVSREKKESFPLTVTSAQKNPTAFYLCASSIGGRSEAFFGQGTRLTVV.

V and J are TRBV5-1 and TRBJ1-6; 9 nucleotides match TRBD1. The CDR3 extends over 14 amino acids. The germline V gene encodes CDR1 SGHRS and CDR2 YFSETQ. V was pared by 3 bases and J by 7 bases, with 2 bases of the junction left unmatched. The CDR3 protein is CASSSDRGNSPLHF. DNA of the CDR3: TGCGCCAGCAGCTCGGACAGGGGAAATTCACCCCTCCACTTT.

In this sample, this clonotype turned up many times. This CDR3 reads CATSHDGSSYEQYF. The CDR3 DNA reads as TGTGCCACCAGTCATGACGGCAGCTCCTACGAGCAGTACTTC. The gene calls are TRBV24-1 and TRBJ2-7; no firm D call. CDR3 length: 14 residues. Germline V gene lookup returns CDR1 KGHDR and CDR2 SFDVKD. Between the trimmed V and J ends, which lost 6 bases and 0 bases, there was a span of 11 bases.